Following are 30 T cell receptor beta chains from one sample sequenced in a study of T cells in tumors after PD-1 blockade (dated by TCRdb to between 2018 and 2021). Libraries came from the immunoSEQ multiplex PCR assay. As stored in TCRdb, this immuneACCESS dataset retains in-frame rearrangements with V and J assigned. A fraction of the clones does not appear; measured against another copy, unresolved V genes explain less than half of the discrepancy, and the remainder lacks a known reason. A total of some 60,000 clones appear in this sample, over 75% of them only once. The ten most abundant clones make up around an eighth of the sample. The time point label, as the study defines it: before anti-PD-1 therapy. The sample here was PBMCs, taken before anti-PD-1 treatment. These receptors originate from a human donor with basal cell carcinoma.

The CDR3 loop reads CASSLAGPNVLTF. The DNA of the CDR3 is TGTGCCAGCAGCTTAGCGGGTCCCAACGTCCTGACTTTC. The gene calls are TRBV7-9 and TRBJ2-6, with D unclear. This CDR3 is 13 amino acids long. CDR1 SEHNR and CDR2 FQNEAQ come from the germline V gene (reference sequence). V was cut by 0 bases and J by 8 bases, with 5 bases left in between.

This clone was counted between two and nine times. The rearrangement uses TRBV5-8 and TRBJ2-1, with D perhaps matching TRBD2 (5 bases). CDR3 size: 12 residues. The germline CDR1 and CDR2 sequences are SGHTS and YDEGEE. V was pared by 4 bases and J by 8 bases, with 10 bases between. For the CDR3, the DNA is TGTGCCAGCAGCCTGGACTGGGATGAGCAGTTCTTC. Translated, it gives CASSLDWDEQFF. The full variable domain, its missing parts supplied by reference TRBV5-8 and TRBJ2-1, is EAGVTQSPTHLIKTRGQQATLRCSPISGHTSVYWYQQALGLGLQFLLWYDEGEERNRGNFPPRFSGRQFPNYSSELNVNALELEDSALYLCASSLDWDEQFFGPGTRLTVL.

The rearrangement joins TRBV10-1 to TRBJ2-3; D might be TRBD2 (5 bases). The V end lost 3 bases, the J end lost 0 bases, and 7 bases lay between the germline ends. This CDR3 contains 14 residues. Germline-derived CDR1 and CDR2 are WNHNN and SYGVQD (reference sequence). As DNA, the CDR3 is TGCGCCAGCAGTGACGGCGGGAGCACAGATACGCAGTATTTT. It specifies CASSDGGSTDTQYF.

This chain links TRBV5-1 with TRBJ1-1; D unclear. Trimming pared 4 bases from V and 0 bases from J, leaving 16 bases between. Germline loops: CDR1 SGHRS, CDR2 YFSETQ. The CDR3 sequence is 16 residues long. The CDR3, as DNA: TGCGCCAGCAGCCCGGTGGGGAGGCCTTTGAACACTGAAGCTTTCTTT. It encodes CASSPVGRPLNTEAFF.

The chain joins TRBV12-2 to TRBJ2-7; the table's TRBD2 call for D was not verified on the DNA. TRBV12-2 is a recognized pseudogene. The CDR3 has 18 residues. CDR3 sequence: CASRLQEERGGHSYEQYF. The CDR3 DNA follows: TGTGCAAGTCGCTTACAAGAGGAGCGGGGGGGTCACTCCTACGAGCAGTACTTC.

V and J are TRBV10-3 and TRBJ1-5; 11 nucleotides align to TRBD1. CDR3 size: 15 residues. CDR1 and CDR2 from the germline V gene are ENHRY and SYGVKD. V trimming: 2 bases; J trimming: 7 bases; junction bases outside the gene matches: 4. CDR3 bases: TGTGCCATCAGTGAGGGACAGGGGGCCGGACAGCCCCAGCATTTT. Translated, it gives CAISEGQGAGQPQHF.

The V and J genes are TRBV9 and TRBJ1-2; the D gene is possibly TRBD1 (6 bases). Trimming removed 1 base at V and 9 bases at J, with 16 bases between. The CDR3 runs to 14 residues. The germline CDR1 and CDR2 sequences are SGDLS and YYNGEE. The CDR3 coding sequence is TGTGCCAGCAGCGTAAGTCAGGGGTCTACGAGCTACACCTTC. The encoded protein is CASSVSQGSTSYTF. Complete variable domain (other parts from reference TRBV9 and TRBJ1-2): DSGVTQTPKHLITATGQRVTLRCSPRSGDLSVYWYQQSLDQGLQFLIQYYNGEERAKGNILERFSAQQFPDLHSELNLSSLELGDSALYFCASSVSQGSTSYTFGSGTRLTVV.

This chain connects TRBV6-6 to TRBJ2-3; D gene unclear. V gave up 1 base and J gave up 7 bases, with 6 bases separating them. The CDR3 sequence is 12 residues long. Germline lookup yields CDR1 MNHNY and CDR2 SVGAGI (reference sequence). CDR3 protein: CASSYLGYTQYF. CDR3 DNA sequence: TGTGCCAGCAGTTACTTGGGCTATACGCAGTATTTT.

This chain joins TRBV19 and TRBJ2-2; possible D gene TRBD2, 6 bases. Trimming took off 9 bases at V and 7 bases at J, with 18 bases between the two ends. Germline CDR1 is LNHDA and CDR2 is SQIVND (reference sequence). The CDR3 spans 14 residues. The DNA for the CDR3 is TGTGCCAGCACCCCGAGCGGGTGGGTCGGGGAGCTGTTTTTT. This codes for CASTPSGWVGELFF.

The chain is built from TRBV7-2 and TRBJ1-1; D not resolved. Trimming took off 4 bases at V and 4 bases at J, with 10 bases between the two ends. This CDR3 contains 13 residues. Germline CDR1 reads SGHTA; CDR2 reads FQGNSA. CDR3 residues: CASSSWGITEAFF. CDR3 bases: TGTGCCAGCAGCTCCTGGGGAATCACTGAAGCTTTCTTT.

The chain recombines TRBV3-1 (or the pseudogene TRBV3-2) with TRBJ2-7; TRBD1 is a possible D gene (6 bases). Between the trimmed V and J ends, which lost 5 bases and 1 base, there was a span of 15 bases. Germline assignment: CDR1 LGHDT and CDR2 YNNKEL (reference sequence). The CDR3 length is 15 residues. DNA of the CDR3: TGTGCCAGCAGCGCGCCGGGACAAATTTCCTACGAGCAGTACTTC. Its translation is CASSAPGQISYEQYF.

J is TRBJ2-5 and V is TRBV5-1; D is possibly TRBD2 (5 bases). The V and J ends lost 9 bases and 8 bases respectively, with 17 bases between them. The CDR3 totals 12 residues. Per germline, CDR1 SGHRS and CDR2 YFSETQ. DNA for the CDR3: TGCGCCACCACAGCGGCCGGAGAAACCCAGTACTTC. Translation gives CATTAAGETQYF.

This chain uses TRBV19 with TRBJ2-1; D perhaps matches TRBD1 (6 bases). The CDR3 is 15 residues long. The V and J ends lost 3 bases and 2 bases respectively, with 11 bases between them. Germline loops: CDR1 LNHDA, CDR2 SQIVND (reference sequence). CDR3 nucleotides: TGTGCCAGTAGTATCGAGGGGGAAACCTACAATGAGCAGTTCTTC. Its translation: CASSIEGETYNEQFF.

The chain couples TRBV15 to TRBJ1-1; D gene unclear. This CDR3 is 14 amino acids long. Trimming took off 4 bases at V and 1 base at J, with 10 bases between the two ends. Germline V gene data show CDR1 as LNHNV and CDR2 as YYDKDF (reference sequence). The CDR3 sequence: CATSIEPTNTEAFF. In DNA, the CDR3 is TGTGCCACCAGCATCGAACCGACGAACACTGAAGCTTTCTTT.

The rearrangement joins TRBV7-8 to TRBJ2-1; D call uncertain. The V gene lost 1 base and the J gene lost 0 bases, with 7 bases spanning the gap. Per germline, CDR1 SGHVS and CDR2 FQNEAQ. This CDR3 contains 15 residues. CDR3 nucleotides: TGTGCCAGCAGCTTAGTCGACGGCTCCTACAATGAGCAGTTCTTC. This codes for CASSLVDGSYNEQFF.

This chain uses TRBV5-5 with TRBJ2-1, with 9 bases lining up with TRBD1. The trim removed 3 bases at V and 7 bases at J, leaving 17 bases unmatched. There are 18 residues in the CDR3. Germline lookup yields CDR1 SGHKS and CDR2 YYEKEE (reference sequence). The chain's CDR3 is CASSSRYRDRVVRNEQFF. The DNA for the CDR3 is TGTGCCAGCAGCTCACGTTACCGGGACAGGGTGGTTAGAAATGAGCAGTTCTTC.

This clone was counted many times. DNA of the CDR3: TGTGCCAGCAGCTCACAGGGTGATATGAACACTGAAGCTTTCTTT. As protein: CASSSQGDMNTEAFF. V and J are TRBV5-6 and TRBJ1-1; D may be TRBD1 (6 bases). CDR1 is SGHDT, CDR2 YYEEEE, per germline. The CDR3 consists of 15 residues. The germline V and J ends were trimmed by 3 bases and 0 bases, with 12 bases remaining between them.

The sample holds a few counts of this clone. The chain couples TRBV6-1 to TRBJ2-5; maybe TRBD2 (6 bases). V was trimmed by 3 bases and J by 5 bases, leaving 16 bases between them. CDR3 length equals 15 residues. Germline values: CDR1 MNHNS, CDR2 SASEGT. CDR3 coding DNA: TGTGCCAGCAGTGATAATTATGGGGGGTGGGAGACCCAGTACTTC. Protein sequence: CASSDNYGGWETQYF.

J is TRBJ2-6 and V is TRBV15; no reliable D call. Looked up from germline, CDR1 is LNHNV and CDR2 is YYDKDF (reference sequence). The CDR3 totals 15 residues. The V gene lost 0 bases and the J gene lost 4 bases, with 7 bases spanning the gap. For the CDR3, the DNA is TGTGCCACCAGCAGAGAAGGGTTGGGGGCCAACGTCCTGACTTTC. It codes for CATSREGLGANVLTF.

Only a few counts were recorded for this clone. The chain is built from TRBV27 and TRBJ1-1; D gene uncertain. CDR3 length equals 13 residues. V dropped 2 bases and J dropped 0 bases, with 4 bases sitting between them. Germline V lookup: CDR1 MNHEY, CDR2 SMNVEV (reference sequence). CDR3 nucleotide sequence: TGTGCCAGCAGTTTAATAGTGAACACTGAAGCTTTCTTT. This gives the protein CASSLIVNTEAFF.

The chain carries TRBV5-6 and TRBJ1-2, with 8 bases matching TRBD1. Unmatched junction bases numbered 1, after V lost 3 bases and J lost 3 bases. The CDR3 loop spans 13 amino acids. Germline V gene lookup returns CDR1 SGHDT and CDR2 YYEEEE. CDR3 amino acids: CASSSQGDYGYTF. The DNA for the CDR3 is TGTGCCAGCAGCTCACAGGGGGACTATGGCTACACCTTC.

The J gene is TRBJ1-2, the V gene TRBV28; TRBD1 matches 7 bases. Trimming at V came to 7 bases and at J to 2 bases, leaving 7 bases not matched to a gene. This CDR3 has 14 amino acids. Germline V gives CDR1 MDHEN, CDR2 SYDVKM. The CDR3 sequence: CASTRRGRNYGYTF. The CDR3 coding sequence is TGTGCCAGCACCCGCAGGGGGAGAAACTATGGCTACACCTTC.

The chain carries TRBV7-3 and TRBJ2-1, with a tentative D call TRBD2 (7 bases). With 8 bases removed from V and 6 bases from J, the gap between germline ends came to 17 bases. The CDR3 covers 14 residues. From germline, CDR1 is SGHTA and CDR2 FQGTGA. In DNA form, the CDR3 reads TGTGCCAGCGGAGAGTGGGGGGGCACCAATGAGCAGTTCTTC. This gives the protein CASGEWGGTNEQFF.

The chain carries TRBV11-3 and TRBJ2-2, with D tentatively TRBD1 or TRBD2 (6 bases each). The CDR3 sequence is 13 residues long. Germline values: CDR1 SGHNT, CDR2 YENEEA. Trimming pared 2 bases from V and 7 bases from J, leaving 8 bases between. The CDR3 DNA reads TGTGCCAGCAGCTTACGGGGGCTCGGGGAGCTGTTTTTT. Its protein is CASSLRGLGELFF.

V is TRBV4-1 and J is TRBJ1-5, with TRBD1 matching over 9 bases. The CDR3 is 16 amino acids. V was clipped by 2 bases and J by 5 bases; unmatched bases: 7. Germline V gene lookup returns CDR1 MGHRA and CDR2 YSYEKL. The CDR3: CASSQLGQGRDQPQHF. The CDR3 nucleotides are TGCGCCAGCAGCCAACTGGGACAGGGACGGGATCAGCCCCAGCATTTT.

This chain links TRBV12-5 with TRBJ2-1; D is unclear. CDR3 length equals 14 residues. Germline CDR1 and CDR2: LGHNT and FRNRAP. Trimming removed 1 base from V and 6 bases from J, with 10 bases in between. In DNA, the CDR3 is TGTGCTAGTGGTTTGGCCCCCACCGTCAATGAGCAGTTCTTC. As protein: CASGLAPTVNEQFF.

This chain uses TRBV4-2 with TRBJ2-3; D is perhaps TRBD2 (6 bases). The CDR3 contains 15 residues. Per the germline V gene, CDR1 is LGHNA and CDR2 is YNFKEQ. V was shortened by 0 bases and J by 3 bases, with 10 bases between the two germline ends. The CDR3 spells CASSQDGGVTDTQYF. The CDR3 coding sequence is TGTGCCAGCAGCCAAGATGGCGGGGTAACAGATACGCAGTATTTT.

The V and J genes are TRBV6-1 and TRBJ2-1, with D possibly matching TRBD2 (5 bases). The ends were cut back, 2 bases at V and 4 bases at J, with 12 bases in the middle. The CDR3 spans 15 residues. CDR1 and CDR2 (germline): MNHNS, SASEGT. Here the CDR3 DNA reads TGTGCCAGCAGTGAACACAGCGGCCAGTACAATGAGCAGTTCTTC. Protein product: CASSEHSGQYNEQFF.

The rearrangement uses TRBV3-1 (or the pseudogene TRBV3-2) and TRBJ1-1; TRBD1 agrees at 9 bases. Germline values: CDR1 LGHDT, CDR2 YNNKEL (reference sequence). The CDR3 totals 16 residues. V gave up 0 bases and J gave up 2 bases; unmatched junction bases: 4. The CDR3 here is CASSQDGTGPNTEAFF. The CDR3 coding sequence is TGTGCCAGCAGCCAAGATGGGACAGGGCCCAACACTGAAGCTTTCTTT.

V is TRBV19 and J is TRBJ1-2, with a tentative D call TRBD1 (5 bases). V shed 0 bases and J shed 4 bases, with 6 bases lying between them. The CDR3 extends over 13 amino acids. Per the germline V gene, CDR1 is LNHDA and CDR2 is SQIVND (reference sequence). CDR3 protein: CASSIEGVYGYTF. DNA for the CDR3: TGTGCCAGTAGTATAGAGGGGGTCTATGGCTACACCTTC.